This passage covers 5 T cell receptor beta chains from one sample sequenced in a study of T cell repertoires in cytomegalovirus infection. From the reads, TCRdb called clonotypes with MiXCR, one entry per CDR3 protein. The data hold hundreds of thousands of distinct CDR3 sequences, with approximately 31% observed a single time. Their cognate antigens are unknown. Sequenced material: cultured CD8+ T cells from PBMCs, taken from culture after CMV antigen stimulation. The source of these receptors is a human donor in good health (CMV status not recorded). Some clones in this sample may be carry-over from other donors' samples.

This clonotype was found a few times. The J gene is TRBJ2-1, the V gene TRBV29-1, with TRBD2 matching 16 bases. The germline gives CDR1 SQVTM, CDR2 ANQGSEA. Trimming at V came to 3 bases and at J to 0 bases, leaving 5 bases not matched to a gene. This CDR3 has 18 amino acids. DNA of the CDR3: TGCAGCGTTGAGGGACTAGCGGGGGGGGAAAGCTCCTACAATGAGCAGTTCTTC. This sequence encodes CSVEGLAGGESSYNEQFF.

This clonotype was picked up many times. The CDR3 region is CASNSGQGVYYGYTF. The CDR3 nucleotides read TGTGCCAGCAACTCCGGACAGGGGGTTTACTATGGCTACACCTTC. The chain couples TRBV7-9 to TRBJ1-2; 10 bases fit TRBD1. Germline V gene lookup returns CDR1 SEHNR and CDR2 FQNEAQ (reference sequence). Trimming took 7 bases from V and 3 from J; bases not matched to a gene: 8. The CDR3 contains 15 residues.

In this sample, this clonotype turned up a few times. The genes are TRBV7-6 and TRBJ2-3; 10 positions match TRBD2. Germline V CDR1 and CDR2: SGHVS, FNYEAQ. V was pared by 2 bases and J by 5 bases, with 7 bases of the junction left unmatched. The CDR3 sequence is 16 residues long. The CDR3 coding sequence is TGTGCCAGCAGCTTAAGTATAGCGGGGGGAGGAGATACGCAGTATTTT. Translating gives CASSLSIAGGGDTQYF. The variable domain in full, with the rest retrieved from reference TRBV7-6 and TRBJ2-3, is GAGVSQSPRYKVTKRGQDVALRCDPISGHVSLYWYRQALGQGPEFLTYFNYEAQQDKSGLPNDRFSAERPEGSISTLTIQRTEQRDSAMYRCASSLSIAGGGDTQYFGPGTRLTVL.

This clonotype was counted at least ten times. The chain carries TRBV28 and TRBJ2-5; possible D gene TRBD1, 6 bases. Germline V gene lookup returns CDR1 MDHEN and CDR2 SYDVKM. Trimming removed 11 bases from V and 6 bases from J, with 19 bases in between. The CDR3 length is 13 residues. The CDR3 region has the DNA TGTGCCTCCCGGGACATAACGGGGAAGACCCAGTACTTC. Translated: CASRDITGKTQYF.

The genes are TRBV7-9 and TRBJ2-1; unclear D gene. Germline V gene sequence: CDR1 SEHNR, CDR2 FQNEAQ (reference sequence). Trimming removed 1 base at V and 8 bases at J, with 12 bases between. This CDR3 has 14 amino acids. In nucleotides, the CDR3 is TGTGCCAGCAGCTTAGTTAGCCTCCTCGATGAGCAGTTCTTC. Translating it yields CASSLVSLLDEQFF.